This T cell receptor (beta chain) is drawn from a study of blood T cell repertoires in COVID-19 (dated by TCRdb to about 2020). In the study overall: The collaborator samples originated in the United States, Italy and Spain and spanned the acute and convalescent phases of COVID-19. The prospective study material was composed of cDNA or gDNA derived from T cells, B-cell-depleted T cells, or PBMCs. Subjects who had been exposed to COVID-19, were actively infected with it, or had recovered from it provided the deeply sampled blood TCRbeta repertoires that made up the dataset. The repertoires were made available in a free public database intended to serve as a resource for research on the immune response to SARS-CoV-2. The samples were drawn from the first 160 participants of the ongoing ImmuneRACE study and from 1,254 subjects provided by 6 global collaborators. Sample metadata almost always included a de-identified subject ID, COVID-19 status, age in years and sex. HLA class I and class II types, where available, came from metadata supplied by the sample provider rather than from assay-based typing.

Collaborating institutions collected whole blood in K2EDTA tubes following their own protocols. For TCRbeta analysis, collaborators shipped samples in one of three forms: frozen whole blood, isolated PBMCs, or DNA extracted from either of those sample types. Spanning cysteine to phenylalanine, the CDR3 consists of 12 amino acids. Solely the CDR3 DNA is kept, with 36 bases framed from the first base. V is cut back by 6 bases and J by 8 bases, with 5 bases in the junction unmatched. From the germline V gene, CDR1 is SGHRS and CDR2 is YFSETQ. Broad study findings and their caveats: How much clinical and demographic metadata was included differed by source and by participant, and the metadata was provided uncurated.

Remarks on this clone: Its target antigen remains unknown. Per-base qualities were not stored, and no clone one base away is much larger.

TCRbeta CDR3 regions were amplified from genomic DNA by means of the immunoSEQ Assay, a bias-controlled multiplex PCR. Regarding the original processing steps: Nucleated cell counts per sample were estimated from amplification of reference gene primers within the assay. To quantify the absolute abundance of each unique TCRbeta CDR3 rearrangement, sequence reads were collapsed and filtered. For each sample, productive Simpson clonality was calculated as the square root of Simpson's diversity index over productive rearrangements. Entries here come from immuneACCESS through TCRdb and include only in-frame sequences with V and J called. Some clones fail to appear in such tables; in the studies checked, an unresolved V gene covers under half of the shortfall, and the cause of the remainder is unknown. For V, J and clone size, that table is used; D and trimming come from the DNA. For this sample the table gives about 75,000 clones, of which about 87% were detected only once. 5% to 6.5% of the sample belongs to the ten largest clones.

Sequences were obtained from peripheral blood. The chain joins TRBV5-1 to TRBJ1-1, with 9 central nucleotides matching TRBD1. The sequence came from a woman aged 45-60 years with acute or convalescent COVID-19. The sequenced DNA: TGCGCCAGCACTATCACAGGGGGCGAAGCTTTCTTT. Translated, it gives CASTITGGEAFF.